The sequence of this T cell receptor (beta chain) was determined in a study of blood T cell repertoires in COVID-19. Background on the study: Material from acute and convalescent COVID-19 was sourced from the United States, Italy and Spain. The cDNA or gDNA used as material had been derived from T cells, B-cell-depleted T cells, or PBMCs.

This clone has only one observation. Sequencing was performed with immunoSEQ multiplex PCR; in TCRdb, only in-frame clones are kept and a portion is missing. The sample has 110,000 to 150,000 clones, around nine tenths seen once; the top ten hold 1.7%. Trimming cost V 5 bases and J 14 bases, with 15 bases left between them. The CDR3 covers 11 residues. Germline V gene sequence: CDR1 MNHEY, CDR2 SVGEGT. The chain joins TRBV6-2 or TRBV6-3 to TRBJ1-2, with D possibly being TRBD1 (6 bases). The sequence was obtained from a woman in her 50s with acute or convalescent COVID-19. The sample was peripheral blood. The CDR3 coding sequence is TGTGCCAGCAGTATCCATACAGGGATTACCTTC. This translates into CASSIHTGITF.